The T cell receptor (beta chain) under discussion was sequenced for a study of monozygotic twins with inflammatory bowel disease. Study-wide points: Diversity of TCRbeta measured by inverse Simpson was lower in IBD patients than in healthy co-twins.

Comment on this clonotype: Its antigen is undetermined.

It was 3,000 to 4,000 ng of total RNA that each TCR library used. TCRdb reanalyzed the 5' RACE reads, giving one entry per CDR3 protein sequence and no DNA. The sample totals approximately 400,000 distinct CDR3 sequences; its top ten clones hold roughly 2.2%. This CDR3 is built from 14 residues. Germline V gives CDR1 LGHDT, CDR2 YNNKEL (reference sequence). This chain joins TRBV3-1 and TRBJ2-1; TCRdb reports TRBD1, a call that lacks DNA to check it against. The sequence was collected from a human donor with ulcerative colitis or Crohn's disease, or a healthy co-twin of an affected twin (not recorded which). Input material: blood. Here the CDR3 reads CASSRDRESDEQFF.